Each of the 28 T cell receptor beta chains below was sequenced from the same sample in a study of shared clonotypes between healthy human individuals. Naive CD8 cells comprised CD45RO-negative, CCR7-positively selected cells, excluding terminally differentiated effector memory CD45RA+ cells. Profiling relied on immunoSEQ multiplex PCR, and the TCRdb table lists in-frame clones only, not all of them. This sample has about 2.1 million clones, with about 93% found just once. Source material: naive CD8+ T cells from PBMCs. The receptor source for this set is a man between 18 and 29 years old in good health. Some clones in this sample may be carry-over from other donors' samples.

The chain employs TRBV5-5 and TRBJ2-1; D unresolved. CDR1 is SGHKS, CDR2 YYEKEE, per germline (reference sequence). Between the trimmed V and J ends, which lost 5 bases and 3 bases, there was a span of 6 bases. The CDR3 has 12 residues. As DNA, the CDR3 is TGTGCCAGCAGTCCGGGCTACAATGAGCAGTTCTTC. It translates to CASSPGYNEQFF.

This clone turned up a few times. This sequence joins TRBV19 and TRBJ1-5; D possibly corresponds to TRBD1 (5 bases). The germline V and J ends were trimmed by 3 bases and 5 bases, with 8 bases remaining between them. Germline lookup yields CDR1 LNHDA and CDR2 SQIVND (reference sequence). The CDR3 spans 13 residues. CDR3: CASSIGTYQPQHF. The CDR3, as DNA: TGTGCCAGTAGTATCGGGACTTATCAGCCCCAGCATTTT.

The table lists this clone with a few counts. The chain uses TRBV5-1 and TRBJ1-2; D call uncertain. The germline V gene has CDR1 SGHRS and CDR2 YFSETQ. This CDR3 region has 18 residues. The V end lost 2 bases, the J end lost 3 bases, and 23 bases lay between the germline ends. CDR3 DNA sequence: TGCGCCAGCAGCTTAACTCCCCAGCTCTCCTTTATGGACTATGGCTACACCTTC. Its translation: CASSLTPQLSFMDYGYTF.

This chain uses TRBV4-1 with TRBJ2-7; D possibly corresponds to TRBD2 (5 bases). In germline, CDR1 is MGHRA, CDR2 YSYEKL. This CDR3 region has 15 residues. Trimming cost V 4 bases and J 2 bases, with 15 bases left between them. CDR3 in amino acids: CASSPRSSGTYEQYF. CDR3 in DNA: TGCGCCAGCAGCCCCCGGTCCAGCGGTACCTACGAGCAGTACTTC.

A single count supports this clone. The V gene is TRBV4-1, the J gene TRBJ2-2, with D hard to call. The CDR3 sequence is 17 residues long. V dropped 0 bases and J dropped 5 bases, with 16 bases sitting between them. CDR1 MGHRA and CDR2 YSYEKL come from the germline V gene. The CDR3 DNA is TGCGCCAGCAGCCAAGACCCACCCGGGCCAAGGACCGGGGAGCTGTTTTTT. Its translation is CASSQDPPGPRTGELFF.

This clone appeared once. The chain joins TRBV27 to TRBJ2-7; possible D gene TRBD2, 6 bases. V lost 0 bases to trimming and J lost 2 bases, with 14 bases between them. Germline CDR1 and CDR2: MNHEY and SMNVEV (reference sequence). CDR3 length: 16 residues. The CDR3 bases are TGTGCCAGCAGTTTATCAGGCGGAGGGGTAACCTACGAGCAGTACTTC. Translating it yields CASSLSGGGVTYEQYF.

The rearrangement links TRBV28 to TRBJ1-1; tentatively, D is TRBD1 (5 bases). The CDR3 contains 15 residues. Trimming took off 3 bases at V and 0 bases at J, with 11 bases between the two ends. Germline assignment: CDR1 MDHEN and CDR2 SYDVKM. The DNA for the CDR3 is TGTGCCAGCAGTTTGCGACAGACGATGAACACTGAAGCTTTCTTT. This sequence encodes CASSLRQTMNTEAFF.

The V call is TRBV7-9, the J call TRBJ2-5, with D possibly matching TRBD1 (6 bases). The CDR3 runs to 16 residues. V shed 0 bases and J shed 1 base, with 12 bases lying between them. Germline values: CDR1 SEHNR, CDR2 FQNEAQ (reference sequence). DNA of the CDR3: TGTGCCAGCAGCTTAGCCAGGGGTTCCCCCCAAGAGACCCAGTACTTC. Amino acids: CASSLARGSPQETQYF. Full variable domain (missing parts from reference TRBV7-9 and TRBJ2-5): DTGVSQNPRHKITKRGQNVTFRCDPISEHNRLYWYRQTLGQGPEFLTYFQNEAQLEKSRLLSDRFSAERPKGSFSTLEIQRTEQGDSAMYLCASSLARGSPQETQYFGPGTRLLVL.

The chain employs TRBV19 and TRBJ1-3; unclear D gene. The closer fit of TRBJ2-2 to the DNA end suggests the J call may be wrong. The CDR3 spans 14 residues. Germline lookup yields CDR1 LNHDA and CDR2 SQIVND (reference sequence). The CDR3 nucleotides are TGTGCCAGTAGTATAGTAGAAACCACCGGGGAGCTGTTTTTT. The encoded protein is CASSIVETTGELFF.

The genes are TRBV7-8 and TRBJ2-2; D is perhaps TRBD1 (6 bases). Looked up from germline, CDR1 is SGHVS and CDR2 is FQNEAQ. The CDR3 is made up of 15 amino acids. V lost 1 base to trimming and J lost 4 bases, with 10 bases between them. The CDR3 bases are TGTGCCAGCAGCTTAGTTCCAGGGGCCACCGGGGAGCTGTTTTTT. Residues: CASSLVPGATGELFF.

The CDR3 nucleotides read TGTGCCAGCACCCGGCTAGCGGGAGTAAGCACAGATACGCAGTATTTT. It yields the protein CASTRLAGVSTDTQYF. The chain carries TRBV28 and TRBJ2-3; 10 bases agree with TRBD2. This CDR3 has 16 residues. Germline V gives CDR1 MDHEN, CDR2 SYDVKM. J gave up 0 bases and V 7 bases, and 7 bases lay outside the gene matches.

This rearrangement joins TRBV14 to TRBJ2-3; D tentatively reads TRBD1 or TRBD2 (6 bases each). The CDR3 length is 15 residues. Germline V gives CDR1 SGHDN, CDR2 FVKESK. The V gene lost 2 bases and the J gene lost 5 bases, with 14 bases spanning the gap. CDR3 region: CASSQFAGEEDTQYF. The CDR3 DNA follows: TGTGCCAGCAGCCAATTTGCAGGGGAGGAAGATACGCAGTATTTT.

V gene TRBV5-5 combines with J gene TRBJ1-1; possibly TRBD1 for D (5 bases). Trimming took 0 bases from V and 4 from J, leaving 7 bases between them. Germline CDR1 SGHKS, CDR2 YYEKEE (reference sequence). This CDR3 is 13 amino acids long. This CDR3 is CASSLGGSTEAFF. The CDR3 DNA follows: TGTGCCAGCAGCTTGGGGGGGAGCACTGAAGCTTTCTTT.

This chain connects TRBV4-1 to TRBJ2-1; tentative D call: TRBD2 (6 bases). Germline V gene data show CDR1 as MGHRA and CDR2 as YSYEKL. This CDR3 spans 20 amino acids. V shed 0 bases and J shed 0 bases, with 21 bases lying between them. CDR3 bases: TGCGCCAGCAGCCAAGACCGGGGAGGCGGGACCCTTAGCTCCTACAATGAGCAGTTCTTC. Protein sequence: CASSQDRGGGTLSSYNEQFF.

Comment on this clone: Within the sample, other DNA sequences also encode this same CDR3. V is TRBV28 and J is TRBJ1-5; no reliable D call. The ends were cut back, 3 bases at V and 3 bases at J, with 6 bases in the middle. The CDR3 spans 13 residues. Germline values: CDR1 MDHEN, CDR2 SYDVKM. CDR3 protein: CASSLSPNQPQHF. In DNA, the CDR3 is TGTGCCAGCAGTTTGTCTCCCAATCAGCCCCAGCATTTT.

The V gene is TRBV6-1, the J gene TRBJ1-1; D is ambiguous. V was shortened by 2 bases and J by 0 bases, with 10 bases between the two germline ends. The germline V gene has CDR1 MNHNS and CDR2 SASEGT. The CDR3 is made up of 15 amino acids. Here the CDR3 reads CASSERAALNTEAFF. The CDR3 DNA sequence: TGTGCCAGCAGTGAACGCGCAGCGTTGAACACTGAAGCTTTCTTT.

V gene TRBV2 combines with J gene TRBJ2-5, with D perhaps TRBD1 (6 bases). The J call may be faulty, since TRBJ2-7 better matches the DNA end. The CDR3 covers 14 residues. Germline CDR1 is SNHLY and CDR2 is FYNNEI. The CDR3 nucleotides are TGTGCCAGCAGAGAGACAGGATCTCTGGACGAGCAGTACTTC. This encodes CASRETGSLDEQYF.

This chain joins TRBV4-3 and TRBJ2-1; 7 positions agree with TRBD2. Trimming took 0 bases from V and 5 from J; bases not matched to a gene: 13. The CDR3 extends over 18 amino acids. Germline assignment: CDR1 LGHNA and CDR2 YSLEER. This chain's CDR3 is CASSQDRSIGGRHNEQFF. The CDR3 nucleotides read TGCGCCAGCAGCCAAGATCGAAGTATCGGCGGGAGACACAATGAGCAGTTCTTC.

The chain combines TRBV11-1 with TRBJ2-3; the match to TRBD2 covers 8 bases. Germline V gives CDR1 SGHAT, CDR2 FQDESV (reference sequence). The length of the CDR3 is 16 residues. The V and J ends lost 2 bases and 2 bases, in that order; junction bases with no gene match: 6. CDR3 in amino acids: CASSLRSSGPTDTQYF. The DNA for the CDR3 is TGTGCCAGCAGCTTAAGGTCTAGCGGGCCCACAGATACGCAGTATTTT.

This clone has just one count. The CDR3 DNA sequence: TGTGCCAGCAAGGCGGGGGGGGAGAACACTGAAGCTTTCTTT. Residues: CASKAGGENTEAFF. The chain employs TRBV2 and TRBJ1-1; D may be TRBD1 (5 bases). V was clipped by 7 bases and J by 1 base, with 13 bases between them. This CDR3 is built from 14 residues. Germline loops: CDR1 SNHLY, CDR2 FYNNEI.

The genes are TRBV5-1 and TRBJ1-1, with 8 bases lining up with TRBD1. Germline V gene data show CDR1 as SGHRS and CDR2 as YFSETQ. The CDR3 contains 19 residues. J gave up 2 bases and V 2 bases, and 17 bases lay outside the gene matches. The CDR3 DNA sequence: TGCGCCAGCAGCTTCGGTGTCAGGGGGCGGTTCCGGACCAACACTGAAGCTTTCTTT. This sequence encodes CASSFGVRGRFRTNTEAFF.

A single count supports this clone. This chain links TRBV6-5 with TRBJ1-1, with 7 bases identical to TRBD1. The ends lost 2 bases at V and 11 bases at J; junction bases unmatched: 8. Germline assignment: CDR1 MNHEY and CDR2 SVGAGI. The CDR3 has 13 amino acids. In DNA form, the CDR3 reads TGTGCCAGCAGTTACACGAAGGGGGCTATCGCTTTCTTT. Protein product: CASSYTKGAIAFF.

This chain links TRBV19 with TRBJ2-7, with 7 bases that match TRBD1. J lost 0 bases, V lost 6 bases, and 8 bases had no gene match. The CDR3 is made up of 15 amino acids. The germline V gene encodes CDR1 LNHDA and CDR2 SQIVND (reference sequence). The CDR3: CASSGIRDSSYEQYF. The CDR3 DNA follows: TGTGCCAGTAGCGGGATCCGGGACAGCTCCTACGAGCAGTACTTC. The complete variable domain, with remaining parts taken from reference TRBV19 and TRBJ2-7, reads DGGITQSPKYLFRKEGQNVTLSCEQNLNHDAMYWYRQDPGQGLRLIYYSQIVNDFQKGDIAEGYSVSREKKESFPLTVTSAQKNPTAFYLCASSGIRDSSYEQYFGPGTRLTVT.

The chain has TRBV4-2 and TRBJ2-7, with D tentatively TRBD2 (6 bases). Trimming took off 1 base at V and 4 bases at J, with 8 bases between the two ends. The CDR3 runs to 13 residues. CDR1 and CDR2 (germline): LGHNA, YNFKEQ. This CDR3 is CASSQARGYEQYF. The CDR3 nucleotides are TGTGCCAGCAGCCAAGCGCGGGGATACGAGCAGTACTTC.

As regards this clone: The germline gene is not matched at one end of the junction; a read error may be the cause. V usage is TRBV15 and J usage is TRBJ2-4; D unclear. The CDR3 covers 11 residues. From germline, CDR1 is LNHNV and CDR2 YYDKDF (reference sequence). CDR3 loop: CATTRPAWLDF. CDR3 DNA sequence: TGTGCCACCACCAGGCCTGCCTGGTTGGACTTC.

This clone appeared a single time. The DNA of the CDR3 is TGTGCCAGCAGTTATTCCGGGCCCGAAGCGGGAGAGACCCAGTACTTC. This encodes CASSYSGPEAGETQYF. V and J are TRBV6-5 and TRBJ2-5; TRBD2 is a possible D gene (6 bases). The CDR3 sequence is 16 residues long. Germline CDR1 MNHEY, CDR2 SVGAGI. The ends were cut back, 3 bases at V and 4 bases at J, with 18 bases in the middle.

The V call is TRBV28, the J call TRBJ2-7; D gene unclear. The CDR3 runs to 12 residues. The germline V gene has CDR1 MDHEN and CDR2 SYDVKM. V lost 8 bases and J 2 bases, leaving 10 bases between the germline ends. The CDR3 here is CASFRSPYEQYF. CDR3 coding DNA: TGTGCCAGCTTCAGGTCCCCCTACGAGCAGTACTTC.

This chain connects TRBV27 to TRBJ2-3, with D tentatively TRBD1 (5 bases). From germline, CDR1 is MNHEY and CDR2 SMNVEV (reference sequence). V was pared by 5 bases and J by 7 bases, with 10 bases between. The CDR3 totals 12 residues. In DNA form, the CDR3 reads TGTGCCAGCAGTCCGCCAGGGAATACGCAGTATTTT. Translation gives CASSPPGNTQYF.